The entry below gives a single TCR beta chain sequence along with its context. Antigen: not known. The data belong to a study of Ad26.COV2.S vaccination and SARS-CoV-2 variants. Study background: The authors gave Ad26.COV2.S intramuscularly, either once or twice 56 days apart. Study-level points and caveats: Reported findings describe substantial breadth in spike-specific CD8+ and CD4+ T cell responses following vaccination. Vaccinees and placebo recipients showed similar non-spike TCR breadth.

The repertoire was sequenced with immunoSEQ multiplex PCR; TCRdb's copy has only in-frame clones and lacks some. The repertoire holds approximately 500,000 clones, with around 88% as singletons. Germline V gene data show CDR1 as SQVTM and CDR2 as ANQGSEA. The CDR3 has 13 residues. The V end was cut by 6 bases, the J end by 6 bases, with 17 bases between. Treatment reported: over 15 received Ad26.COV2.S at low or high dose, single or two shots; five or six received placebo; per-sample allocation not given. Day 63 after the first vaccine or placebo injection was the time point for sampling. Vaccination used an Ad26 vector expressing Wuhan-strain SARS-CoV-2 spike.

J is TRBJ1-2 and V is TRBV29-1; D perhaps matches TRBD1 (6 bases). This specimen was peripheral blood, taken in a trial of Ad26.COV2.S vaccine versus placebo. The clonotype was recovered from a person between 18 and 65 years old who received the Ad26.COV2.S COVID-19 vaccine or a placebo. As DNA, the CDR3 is TGCAGCGTCCTGGGCCGGGGGGCGAATGGCTACACCTTC. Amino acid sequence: CSVLGRGANGYTF.